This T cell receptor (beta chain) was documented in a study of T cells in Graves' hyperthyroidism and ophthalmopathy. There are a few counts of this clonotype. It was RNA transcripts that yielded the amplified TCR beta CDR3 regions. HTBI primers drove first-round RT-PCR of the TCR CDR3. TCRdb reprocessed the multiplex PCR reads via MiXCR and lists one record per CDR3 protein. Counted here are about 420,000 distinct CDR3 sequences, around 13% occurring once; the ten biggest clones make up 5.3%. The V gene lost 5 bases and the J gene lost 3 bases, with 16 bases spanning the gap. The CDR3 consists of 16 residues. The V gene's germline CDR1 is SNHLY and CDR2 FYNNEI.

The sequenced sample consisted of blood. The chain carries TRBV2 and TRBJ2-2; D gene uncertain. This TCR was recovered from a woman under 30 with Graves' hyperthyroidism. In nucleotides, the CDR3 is TGTGCCAGCAGTTATCACCGAGGAGTTGACACCGGGGAGCTGTTTTTT. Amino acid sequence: CASSYHRGVDTGELFF.